The source of this T cell receptor (beta chain) is a study of tumor-infiltrating lymphocytes in primary liver carcinoma (dated by TCRdb to about 2017). Regarding the study in general: Surgical resection was performed in China between late 2015 and early 2016 on a handful of patients with histopathologically diagnosed primary liver carcinoma. Hepatocellular carcinoma (four) or combined HCC and intrahepatic cholangiocarcinoma (one) was present in the five patients, who were three men and two women aged 30 to 69 years. The tumors of the five patients were staged as T1-T3 N0M0, with maximum diameters ranging from roughly 4 to 11 cm. Each sample produced about 3.5 to 7.13 million productive TCRbeta reads, and read depth showed no significant difference between tissue types. For each liver tumor, the study sampled five regions along with adjacent normal tissue and blood, and applied TCRbeta repertoire sequencing, expression microarrays and whole-exome sequencing. A total of roughly 35 specimens from 5 patients went through TCRbeta repertoire sequencing, namely 25 tumor regions, 5 adjacent noncancerous liver tissues and 5 peripheral blood samples. High reproducibility was observed for the technical replicate repertoires, with mean shared-clone rates near 0.89 and correlation coefficients above 0.98. Beyond this particular receptor, the publication reports: The study included only four or five patients, and the authors note findings should be validated in a larger study. Since the samples were bulk and unsorted, there was no way to compare CD4+ and CD8+ T cell repertoires. Only the TCR beta chain was sequenced, which likely underestimates true repertoire diversity because unpaired alpha chains were not captured. Consistent with antigen-driven expansion, pairs of tumor regions showed higher repertoire overlap (mean roughly 36%) than either tumor-adjacent pairs (approximately 17%) or tumor-blood pairs (approximately 15%). The top 250 clones accounted for a significantly greater share of the repertoire in tumors than in blood (p = 0.039).

RNA from unsorted whole blood was extracted with TRIzol reagent, and germline DNA was obtained with the DNeasy Blood & Tissue kit. At the time of sampling, the patients had chronic HBV infection and had not received any treatment. Roughly 4 milliliters of peripheral blood were collected into K2EDTA tubes before surgery. The CDR3 is 15 residues long, counting both termini. Of all the DNA, just the CDR3 is kept, 45 bases in frame from base 1. Based on the germline V gene, the CDR1 and CDR2 sequences are MNHEY and SVGEGT. V gives up 4 bases and J gives up 5 bases, and the segment between their germline ends measures 14 bases. Regarding this clonotype: The antigen it recognizes is unknown. A clone one base away is much larger, so this may be a read error. The CDR3 end shows no conserved phenylalanine or tryptophan, and so a read error is likely.

Starting from approximately 0.5 ug total RNA, TCRbeta-specific cDNA was produced by reverse transcription with a constant-region primer and ProtoScript II reverse transcriptase. Three nested multiplex PCR rounds, following a slightly modified ARM-PCR procedure, were used to build the TCRbeta libraries. Each of the first two PCR rounds ran for nine to eleven cycles and used multiplex TRBV1-TRBV30 forward primers together with a Cbeta reverse primer. A final 25-cycle PCR with Deep VentR polymerase added sample barcodes and Illumina adapters. Before sequencing, amplicons between 200 and 500 bp were purified from gel using a QIAquick gel extraction kit. An Illumina HiSeq 2500 was used to sequence the TCRbeta amplicons, generating 250-bp paired-end reads. Per the original workflow: To recover full CDR3 sequences, reads were quality-trimmed using Trimmomatic v0.33 and paired reads were then merged using FLASH v1.2.11. V, D and J germline segments were assigned to the rearranged TCRbeta sequences using MiGEC v1.2.1b. Clonotype statistics and Shannon-Wiener diversity indices were calculated with VDJtools v1.0.0. To reduce sampling bias, subsequent analyses other than the diversity analysis used only the 250 most abundant clonotypes in each sample. TCRdb reprocessing: public reads trimmed at Q25 with fastp, clones called with MiXCR, in-frame beta chains kept. Rows are unified per CDR3 protein, each entry keeping the most common DNA and genes. The V and J calls and clone size come from TCRdb's table, not from the authors' own analysis. The sample data list fewer than 400,000 distinct CDR3 sequences, and about 50% of these were observed just once. In total, the top ten clones hold over 15% of the sample.

This sequence uses TRBV6-2 or TRBV6-3 and TRBJ2-2, with no reliable assignment of the D segment. The TCR comes from a woman in her thirties with primary liver carcinoma and hepatitis B virus infection. Sequenced input: peripheral blood. The CDR3 here reads CASSSYGSGTGELFL. The nucleotide sequence is given as TGTGCCAGCAGTTCCTACGGGTCAGGTACCGGGGAGCTGTTTCTT.